A single sample is the source of the 13 T cell receptor beta chains below, sequenced in a study of T cell changes during pregnancy in multiple sclerosis. Repertoires were generated with immunoSEQ multiplex PCR, while TCRdb's copy carries only in-frame clones and drops some. The repertoire includes 38,000 or so clones, about 95% of them detected once, and about 0.39% sits in the top ten. Sequenced material: CD4+ T cells from peripheral blood mononuclear cells, taken in the second trimester of pregnancy. These receptors all come from a female donor with multiple sclerosis, enrolled in a pregnancy study.

This CDR3 is CASSEALNTDTQYF. In DNA, the CDR3 is TGTGCCAGCAGTGAAGCTCTAAACACAGATACGCAGTATTTT. The chain combines TRBV2 with TRBJ2-3; no definite D call. V was pared by 0 bases and J by 2 bases, with 6 bases between. There are 14 residues in the CDR3. CDR1 is SNHLY and CDR2 is FYNNEI in the germline V gene.

The V call is TRBV5-1, the J call TRBJ1-3; no reliable D call. Looked up from germline, CDR1 is SGHRS and CDR2 is YFSETQ. Trimming left V 3 bases short and J 6 bases short, with 16 bases between. This CDR3 has 15 residues. The CDR3 loop is CASSSSGGIPNTIYF. The DNA of the CDR3 is TGCGCCAGCAGCTCCTCTGGAGGGATTCCAAACACCATATATTTT.

This rearrangement joins TRBV5-1 to TRBJ2-5; D is possibly TRBD1 (6 bases). Trimming removed 6 bases from V and 5 bases from J, with 20 bases in between. The CDR3 length is 15 residues. Per germline, CDR1 SGHRS and CDR2 YFSETQ. CDR3 sequence: CASTFGPQGRETQYF. The CDR3 nucleotides are TGCGCCAGCACCTTTGGGCCGCAGGGGCGGGAGACCCAGTACTTC. The complete variable domain, with remaining parts taken from reference TRBV5-1 and TRBJ2-5, reads KAGVTQTPRYLIKTRGQQVTLSCSPISGHRSVSWYQQTPGQGLQFLFEYFSETQRNKGNFPGRFSGRQFSNSRSEMNVSTLELGDSALYLCASTFGPQGRETQYFGPGTRLLVL.

The CDR3 reads CASRRRYQETQYF. CDR3 DNA: TGTGCCAGCAGGAGGAGGTACCAAGAGACCCAGTACTTC. The rearrangement links TRBV27 to TRBJ2-5; a possible D gene is TRBD2 (5 bases). CDR1 and CDR2 from the germline V gene are MNHEY and SMNVEV (reference sequence). Trimming pared 6 bases from V and 0 bases from J, leaving 8 bases between. The CDR3 length is 13 residues.

This clone showed up just a few times. The CDR3, as DNA: TGTGCCACCAGCAGAGATCGGGGCACTGAAGCTTTCTTT. It codes for CATSRDRGTEAFF. The chain links TRBV15 to TRBJ1-1; D gene unclear. Germline lookup yields CDR1 LNHNV and CDR2 YYDKDF (reference sequence). Between the trimmed V and J ends, which lost 0 bases and 4 bases, there was a span of 6 bases. CDR3 length: 13 amino acids. Variable domain in full (rest from reference TRBV15 and TRBJ1-1): DAMVIQNPRYQVTQFGKPVTLSCSQTLNHNVMYWYQQKSSQAPKLLFHYYDKDFNNEADTPDNFQSRRPNTSFCFLDIRSPGLGDTAMYLCATSRDRGTEAFFGQGTRLTVV.

CDR3 DNA sequence: TGTGCCAGCAGCTCTCCTGGGATAGCGGGGTACAATGAGCAGTTCTTC. Translated, it gives CASSSPGIAGYNEQFF. The chain carries TRBV7-2 and TRBJ2-1; 8 nucleotides line up with TRBD2. V dropped 4 bases and J dropped 4; count of bases not matched to a gene: 9. Per germline, CDR1 SGHTA and CDR2 FQGNSA. The CDR3 runs to 16 residues.

The V and J genes are TRBV29-1 and TRBJ1-1; D call uncertain. Germline V gene data show CDR1 as SQVTM and CDR2 as ANQGSEA. V lost 5 bases to trimming and J lost 2 bases, with 12 bases between them. The CDR3 runs to 13 residues. CDR3 in DNA: TGCAGCGTTCATAAGAGCCGAAACACTGAAGCTTTCTTT. It translates to CSVHKSRNTEAFF.

The chain carries TRBV9 and TRBJ1-3; 9 bases map to TRBD1. V was clipped by 6 bases and J by 8 bases; unmatched bases: 12. The CDR3 totals 15 residues. Germline-derived CDR1 and CDR2 are SGDLS and YYNGEE. In DNA form, the CDR3 reads TGTGCCAGCAACTCACACAGGGGGCAATGGGACACCATATATTTT. Its translation is CASNSHRGQWDTIYF.

This chain joins TRBV9 and TRBJ2-4, with 9 bases lining up with TRBD2. The ends lost 0 bases at V and 5 bases at J; junction bases unmatched: 9. Germline CDR1 and CDR2: SGDLS and YYNGEE. The CDR3 consists of 17 residues. DNA for the CDR3: TGTGCCAGCAGCGTAGATCCGCGGGAGGGCCCTCAAAACATTCAGTACTTC. It yields the protein CASSVDPREGPQNIQYF.

The rearrangement uses TRBV29-1 and TRBJ2-1; the match to TRBD1 covers 8 bases. After removal of 6 bases from V and 9 bases from J, the junction contained 10 bases not matched to a gene. The germline gives CDR1 SQVTM, CDR2 ANQGSEA. This CDR3 has 13 amino acids. The CDR3 bases are TGCAGCGTCAAAGTTTATACAGGGGGTGAGCAGTTCTTC. Its translation is CSVKVYTGGEQFF.

The chain uses TRBV19 and TRBJ2-1, with D tentatively TRBD2 (6 bases). CDR3 length: 17 residues. V lost 3 bases and J 2 bases, leaving 17 bases between the germline ends. From germline, CDR1 is LNHDA and CDR2 SQIVND (reference sequence). This CDR3 is CASSMSGPGRTYNEQFF. DNA for the CDR3: TGTGCCAGTAGTATGAGCGGGCCGGGCCGAACCTACAATGAGCAGTTCTTC. The variable domain in full, completed from reference TRBV19 and TRBJ2-1, reads DGGITQSPKYLFRKEGQNVTLSCEQNLNHDAMYWYRQDPGQGLRLIYYSQIVNDFQKGDIAEGYSVSREKKESFPLTVTSAQKNPTAFYLCASSMSGPGRTYNEQFFGPGTRLTVL.

The gene calls are TRBV7-8 and TRBJ2-1; 9 positions match TRBD2. From germline, CDR1 is SGHVS and CDR2 FQNEAQ. V lost 1 base and J lost 7; bases outside the gene matches: 14. CDR3 length: 18 amino acids. CDR3 nucleotide sequence: TGTGCCAGCAGCTTAGGATCGGGCGGGAGGGCCGGAGGGAATGAGCAGTTCTTC. This codes for CASSLGSGGRAGGNEQFF. The complete variable domain, with remaining parts taken from reference TRBV7-8 and TRBJ2-1, reads GAGVSQSPRYKVAKRGQDVALRCDPISGHVSLFWYQQALGQGPEFLTYFQNEAQLDKSGLPSDRFFAERPEGSVSTLKIQRTQQEDSAVYLCASSLGSGGRAGGNEQFFGPGTRLTVL.

This chain connects TRBV7-2 to TRBJ2-1; D is unresolved. Germline CDR1 SGHTA, CDR2 FQGNSA. The CDR3 covers 13 residues. Trimming cost V 0 bases and J 5 bases, with 5 bases left between them. In nucleotides, the CDR3 is TGTGCCAGCAGCTTAGCCAGGAACAATGAGCAGTTCTTC. The encoded protein is CASSLARNNEQFF.